These T cell receptor beta chains were read from a single sample in a study of T-cell reconstitution after alpha-beta-depleted transplantation in children. TCRdb redid the calling of the PCR reads with MiXCR, one entry per CDR3 protein. The table records around 700,000 distinct CDR3 sequences, about an eighth of them present only once. The specimen comprised PBMCs, sampled before TCRalphabeta/CD19-depleted stem cell transplant. These receptors originate from a girl aged 2 to 10 with congenital amegakaryocytic thrombocytopenia, due to receive a stem cell transplant. CDR3s include the opening cysteine and the closing phenylalanine or tryptophan. Each record gives: D gene, clone size, J gene, V gene, CDR3 length, CDR3 protein, CDR3 DNA. The D gene is left open where the match is weak. A clone size is listed for some rows: how often the clone was seen (once, few, many), or a class if it is expanded.

TRBD2	NA	TRBJ2-1	TRBV5-6	16	CASSRTSVIAYNEQFF	TGTGCCAGCAGCCGGACTAGCGTAATCGCCTACAATGAGCAGTTCTTC
TRBD2	NA	TRBJ2-5	TRBV29-1	18	CSVDLWDRPSGYQETQYF	TGCAGCGTTGACCTCTGGGACCGGCCTAGCGGGTACCAAGAGACCCAGTACTTC
TRBD2	many	TRBJ2-2	TRBV5-1	19	CASSFPGLAGGPSNGELFF	TGCGCCAGCAGCTTTCCGGGACTAGCGGGAGGGCCCTCGAACGGGGAGCTGTTTTTT
NA	many	TRBJ2-1	TRBV29-1	12	CSVRNLGNEQFF	TGCAGCGTACGAAACTTAGGGAATGAGCAGTTCTTC
NA	NA	TRBJ2-5	TRBV4-1	16	CASSQEASGGQETQYF	TGCGCCAGCAGCCAAGAAGCGTCGGGTGGTCAAGAGACCCAGTACTTC
NA	once	TRBJ2-4	TRBV20-1	17	CSARDRLRKGGKNIQYF	TGCAGTGCTAGAGATCGGCTGCGCAAGGGGGGCAAAAACATTCAGTACTTC
NA	many	TRBJ2-6	TRBV6-5	16	CASSYSMGVGANVLTF	TGTGCCAGCAGTTACTCGATGGGAGTTGGGGCCAACGTCCTGACTTTC
TRBD2	NA	TRBJ2-5	TRBV7-4	14	CASSPGLAEMTQYF	TGTGCCAGCAGCCCGGGACTAGCGGAGATGACCCAGTACTTC
NA	few	TRBJ2-1	TRBV11-2	11	CASSSGPKQFF	TGTGCCAGCAGCTCGGGGCCTAAGCAGTTCTTC
NA	NA	TRBJ2-7	TRBV10-3	11	CAISELRERHF	TGTGCCATCAGTGAGCTTCGGGAGCGGCACTTC
NA	NA	TRBJ2-7	TRBV5-1	17	CASSPTWGPPSSYEQYF	TGCGCCAGCAGCCCTACCTGGGGACCACCATCTTCCTACGAGCAGTACTTC
TRBD2	NA	TRBJ2-7	TRBV20-1	15	CSAREGGNSGYEQYF	TGCAGTGCTAGAGAGGGGGGGAATAGCGGCTACGAGCAGTACTTC
NA	many	TRBJ1-1	TRBV5-1	15	CASSLSLYRNTEAFF	TGCGCCAGCAGCTTGTCGTTGTACAGGAACACTGAAGCTTTCTTT
NA	many	TRBJ2-7	TRBV20-1	14	CSARVADKSYEQYF	TGCAGTGCTAGAGTTGCGGACAAATCCTACGAGCAGTACTTC
NA	NA	TRBJ2-7	TRBV7-9	14	CASSLGGIRDEQYF	TGTGCCAGCAGCTTAGGCGGGATAAGGGACGAGCAGTACTTC
NA	many	TRBJ2-3	TRBV18	16	CASSTPEDKLTDTQYF	TGTGCCAGCTCTACCCCAGAGGACAAACTCACAGATACGCAGTATTTT
TRBD2	once	TRBJ2-3	TRBV2	18	CASSTTSGGSINTDTQYF	TGTGCCAGCAGCACAACTAGCGGGGGAAGTATCAACACAGATACGCAGTATTTT
NA	many	TRBJ2-5	TRBV5-4	14	CASSLIGEQETQYF	TGTGCCAGCAGCTTAATAGGAGAACAAGAGACCCAGTACTTC
NA	many	TRBJ2-4	TRBV20-1	13	CSARDEAKNIQYF	TGCAGTGCTAGAGATGAAGCCAAAAACATTCAGTACTTC
NA	many	TRBJ2-1	TRBV29-1	12	CSVPSGYNEQFF	TGCAGCGTTCCCAGCGGGTACAATGAGCAGTTCTTC
NA	few	TRBJ1-5	TRBV20-1	16	CSARPVGGAGNQPQHF	TGCAGTGCGCGCCCGGTTGGGGGCGCCGGCAATCAGCCCCAGCATTTT
NA	NA	TRBJ2-5	TRBV20-1	15	CSARPLAVRGETQYF	TGCAGTGCTAGACCTCTGGCCGTCCGGGGAGAGACCCAGTACTTC
NA	many	TRBJ2-3	TRBV5-1	15	CASRPRSLGTDTQYF	TGCGCCAGCAGGCCCCGTAGTCTCGGCACAGATACGCAGTATTTT
NA	many	TRBJ2-5	TRBV11-2	15	CASSLAPHTPETQYF	TGTGCCAGCAGCTTAGCCCCTCACACGCCAGAGACCCAGTACTTC
NA	many	TRBJ2-7	TRBV12-3/TRBV12-4	14	CASSANTNSYEQYF	TGTGCCAGCAGTGCTAACACGAACTCCTACGAGCAGTACTTC
TRBD2	many	TRBJ2-1	TRBV20-1	17	CSAKHHTAGPSYNEQFF	TGCAGTGCTAAACACCACACAGCGGGACCCTCCTACAATGAGCAGTTCTTC
NA	many	TRBJ2-5	TRBV20-1	14	CSARVSVAQETQYF	TGCAGTGCTAGAGTATCAGTAGCCCAAGAGACCCAGTACTTC
NA	many	TRBJ1-1	TRBV20-1	11	CSASYAGQAFF	TGCAGTGCTAGTTACGCGGGCCAAGCTTTCTTT
NA	NA	TRBJ1-5	TRBV6-1	13	CASRSMAHQPQHF	TGTGCCAGCAGATCGATGGCTCATCAGCCCCAGCATTTT
NA	NA	TRBJ2-2	TRBV20-1	13	CSARDVDTGELFF	TGCAGTGCTAGAGATGTCGACACCGGGGAGCTGTTTTTT
NA	many	TRBJ2-1	TRBV6-1	14	CASSEARLGNEQFF	TGTGCCAGCAGTGAAGCGCGCTTGGGTAATGAGCAGTTCTTC
NA	few	TRBJ1-4	TRBV7-6	13	CASSLDEAKKLFF	TGTGCCAGCAGCTTAGATGAGGCCAAAAAACTGTTTTTT
NA	many	TRBJ2-2	TRBV12-3/TRBV12-4	13	CASSLAQSGELFF	TGTGCCAGCAGTTTAGCCCAATCCGGGGAGCTGTTTTTT
NA	NA	TRBJ2-6	TRBV28	15	CASSLQRSGANVLTF	TGTGCCAGCAGTCTACAGCGCTCTGGGGCCAACGTCCTGACTTTC
TRBD2	few	TRBJ2-7	TRBV7-2	16	CASSRLLLAGEGEQYF	TGTGCCAGCAGCCGCCTCCTCCTAGCGGGAGAGGGCGAGCAGTACTTC
TRBD2	many	TRBJ2-3	TRBV27	16	CASSLWAGGGPDTQYF	TGTGCCAGCAGTTTATGGGCGGGAGGGGGCCCAGATACGCAGTATTTT
NA	few	TRBJ1-2	TRBV15	15	CATSRVSGAHYGYTF	TGTGCCACCAGCAGAGTATCGGGGGCCCACTATGGCTACACCTTC
NA	few	TRBJ2-2	TRBV7-2	15	CASSPRPLFGGELFF	TGTGCCAGCAGCCCCCGGCCCCTTTTTGGCGGGGAGCTGTTTTTT
NA	NA	TRBJ2-5	TRBV3-1	14	CASSQRGPVQTQYF	TGTGCCAGCAGCCAACGGGGACCCGTACAGACCCAGTACTTC
TRBD2	NA	TRBJ2-1	TRBV5-1	18	CASSLARGLAGTNNEQFF	TGCGCCAGCAGCTTGGCCCGGGGACTAGCGGGCACAAACAATGAGCAGTTCTTC
TRBD2	many	TRBJ2-3	TRBV2	14	CASNLAGAGDTQYF	TGTGCCAGCAACCTAGCGGGAGCGGGAGATACGCAGTATTTT
NA	few	TRBJ2-1	TRBV20-1	14	CSAVDSGTYNEQFF	TGCAGTGCCGTTGACAGTGGGACCTACAATGAGCAGTTCTTC
NA	many	TRBJ1-2	TRBV20-1	11	CSASRQGGYTF	TGCAGTGCTAGTCGTCAGGGTGGCTACACCTTC
TRBD1	many	TRBJ2-7	TRBV29-1	10	CSVTGAEQYF	TGCAGCGTTACAGGGGCCGAGCAGTACTTC
TRBD1	many	TRBJ1-4	TRBV11-2	15	CASSLGQLSNEKLFF	TGTGCCAGCAGCTTGGGACAGCTTTCTAATGAAAAACTGTTTTTT